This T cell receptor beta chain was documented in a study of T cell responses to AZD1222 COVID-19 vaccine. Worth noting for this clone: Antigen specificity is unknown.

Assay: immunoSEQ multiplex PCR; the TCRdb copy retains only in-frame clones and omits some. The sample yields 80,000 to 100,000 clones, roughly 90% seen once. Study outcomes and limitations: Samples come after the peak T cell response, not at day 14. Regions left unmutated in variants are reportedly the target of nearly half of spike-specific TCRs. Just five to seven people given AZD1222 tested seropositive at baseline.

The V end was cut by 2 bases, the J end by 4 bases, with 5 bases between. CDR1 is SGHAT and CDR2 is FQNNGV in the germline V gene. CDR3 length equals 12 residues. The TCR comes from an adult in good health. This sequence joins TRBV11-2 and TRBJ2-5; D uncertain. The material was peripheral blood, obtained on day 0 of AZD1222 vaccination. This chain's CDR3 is CASSLLGETQYF. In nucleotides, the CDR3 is TGTGCCAGCAGCTTATTGGGAGAGACCCAGTACTTC.